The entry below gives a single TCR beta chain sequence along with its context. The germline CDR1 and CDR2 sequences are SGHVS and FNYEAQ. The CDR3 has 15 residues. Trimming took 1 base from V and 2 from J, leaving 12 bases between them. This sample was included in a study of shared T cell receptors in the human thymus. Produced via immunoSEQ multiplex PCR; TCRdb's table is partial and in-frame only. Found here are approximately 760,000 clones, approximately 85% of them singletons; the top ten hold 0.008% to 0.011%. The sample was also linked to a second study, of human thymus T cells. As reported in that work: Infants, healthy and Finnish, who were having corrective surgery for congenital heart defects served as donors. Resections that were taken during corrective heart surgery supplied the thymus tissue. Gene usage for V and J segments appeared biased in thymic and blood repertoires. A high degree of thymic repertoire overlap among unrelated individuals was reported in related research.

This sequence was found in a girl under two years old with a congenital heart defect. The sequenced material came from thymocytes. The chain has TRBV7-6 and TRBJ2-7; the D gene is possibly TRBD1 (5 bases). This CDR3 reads CASSLELRATYEQYF. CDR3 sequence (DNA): TGTGCCAGCAGCTTAGAGCTCAGGGCAACCTACGAGCAGTACTTC.